The rows below give T cell receptor beta chains drawn from one sample of a study of blood T cell repertoires in COVID-19. The table came from immunoSEQ multiplex PCR; TCRdb's copy has only in-frame clones and leaves some out. Among over 100,000 clones, more than 75% were seen once, and the ten largest hold over 9.5%. The sequenced material came from peripheral blood. The origin of the receptors is a woman in her 70s with COVID-19, enrolled during active disease. Each CDR3 is given without its conserved first and last residue. Fields, in order: V gene, J gene, CDR3 protein.

>TRBV3-1/TRBV3-2|TRBJ1-2
ASSHDRAYGYT
>TRBV9|TRBJ2-5
ASSVASGGARETQY
>TRBV12-3/TRBV12-4|TRBJ1-1
ASSEGQNTEAF
>TRBV6-5|TRBJ1-1
ASTKLDRGTEAF
>TRBV3-1/TRBV3-2|TRBJ2-5
ASSQRLAGGLETQY
>TRBV28|TRBJ1-1
ASSHRWDRGRAF
>TRBV6-5|TRBJ2-5
ASSTTGVKETQY
>TRBV7-9|TRBJ1-5
ASSLGTQHQPQH
>TRBV2|TRBJ1-5
ASSEARRGKDQPQH
>TRBV7-9|TRBJ1-2
ASSLEVAIGYT
>TRBV6-5|TRBJ2-3
ASTLRTGGTDTQY
>TRBV5-1|TRBJ1-4
ASSLRGRGRVGEKLF
>TRBV6-1|TRBJ1-5
ASSDEAYSNQPQH
>TRBV3-1/TRBV3-2|TRBJ1-1
ASSQDRGGEAF
>TRBV4-1|TRBJ1-5
ASSQHQGGSNQPQH
>TRBV6-2/TRBV6-3|TRBJ2-1
ASSLTGTPPYLEQF
>TRBV7-9|TRBJ1-5
ASSPGGGAQYQPQH
>TRBV18|TRBJ1-3
ASSDRLDRIPSGNTIY
>TRBV18|TRBJ1-1
ASSPRDGGDTEAF
>TRBV19|TRBJ2-4
ASSAPGQERKNIQY
>TRBV9|TRBJ1-6
ASSVELARDSPLH
>TRBV5-4|TRBJ1-3
ASATGFGNTIY
>TRBV30|TRBJ1-3
AIFQGTGNTIY
>TRBV3-1/TRBV3-2|TRBJ1-2
ASSARRVYGYT
>TRBV28|TRBJ1-2
ASSLGGTGVYGYT
>TRBV28|TRBJ2-5
ASSLPLAGGRETQY
>TRBV5-1|TRBJ1-5
ASSLETGVNQPQH
>TRBV5-1|TRBJ1-1
ASSLVPSLRQGQNTEAF
>TRBV19|TRBJ1-6
ASKGGGSSYNSPLH
>TRBV2|TRBJ1-4
ASKYTGTPNEKLF
>TRBV6-1|TRBJ2-1
ASSESVTGHNEQF
>TRBV11-2|TRBJ2-2
ASSLLAGGNTGELF